These 27 T cell receptor beta chains originate from one sample sequenced in a study of T cell responses to AZD1222 COVID-19 vaccine. Generated by immunoSEQ multiplex PCR, the TCRdb table keeps only in-frame clones and is missing some. Counted here are some 150,000 clones, roughly 89% occurring once; the ten biggest clones make up 1.5% to 2%. The starting material was peripheral blood, obtained 28 days after the second AZD1222 dose. Source of these receptors: an adult who received the AZD1222 COVID-19 vaccine.

The chain couples TRBV12-3 or TRBV12-4 to TRBJ2-1; D is undetermined. The V end lost 3 bases, the J end lost 4 bases, and 7 bases lay between the germline ends. The CDR3 runs 13 residues. CDR3 DNA: TGTGCCAGCAGTTTTTCCAGTTACAATGAGCAGTTCTTC. Translated: CASSFSSYNEQFF.

The chain links TRBV11-3 to TRBJ2-7; 8 bases agree with TRBD2. Germline V CDR1 and CDR2: SGHNT, YENEEA. CDR3 size: 16 residues. Trimming took 1 base from V and 4 from J; bases not matched to a gene: 9. The CDR3 here is CASSLGGAGDPYEQYF. CDR3 DNA sequence: TGTGCCAGCAGCTTAGGGGGAGCGGGAGATCCGTACGAGCAGTACTTC.

The chain has TRBV19 and TRBJ2-1, with TRBD2 matching 9 bases. This CDR3 spans 16 amino acids. The germline CDR1 and CDR2 sequences are LNHDA and SQIVND (reference sequence). V was pared by 3 bases and J by 1 base, with 4 bases of the junction left unmatched. The CDR3 DNA sequence: TGTGCCAGTAGTATGGCGGGAGGGCCGTCCTACAATGAGCAGTTCTTC. It yields the protein CASSMAGGPSYNEQFF. The full variable domain, in which reference TRBV19 and TRBJ2-1 provide the parts outside the CDR3, is DGGITQSPKYLFRKEGQNVTLSCEQNLNHDAMYWYRQDPGQGLRLIYYSQIVNDFQKGDIAEGYSVSREKKESFPLTVTSAQKNPTAFYLCASSMAGGPSYNEQFFGPGTRLTVL.

This clone was seen a few times. Its ends do not fully match the called genes, so a read error is possible. The chain combines TRBV12-3 or TRBV12-4 with TRBJ1-2; D not certain. This CDR3 has 12 amino acids. CDR3 nucleotide sequence: TGTGCCAGCAGTTTATCGGAGTATGGCTTCACCTTC. Residues: CASSLSEYGFTF.

The gene calls are TRBV3-1 (or the pseudogene TRBV3-2) and TRBJ2-1, with no clear D. The CDR3 is made up of 9 amino acids. Per germline, CDR1 LGHDT and CDR2 YNNKEL (reference sequence). V gave up 3 bases and J gave up 15 bases, with 6 bases separating them. The CDR3 coding sequence is TGTGCCAGCAGCCAGTTGCCGTTCTTC. It codes for CASSQLPFF.

This sequence joins TRBV30 and TRBJ1-5; a weak D match, TRBD1 (6 bases). The V end was cut by 5 bases, the J end by 5 bases, with 16 bases between. This CDR3 region has 14 residues. CDR1 and CDR2 from the germline V gene are GTSNPN and SVGIG (reference sequence). CDR3 region: CAWGIQGTDQPQHF. CDR3 bases: TGTGCCTGGGGAATACAGGGTACGGATCAGCCCCAGCATTTT.

The chain has TRBV7-3 and TRBJ2-2; 10 bases agree with TRBD1. With V trimmed by 6 bases and J by 6 bases, 4 bases remained unmatched. The germline gives CDR1 SGHTA, CDR2 FQGTGA. The CDR3 consists of 14 residues. CDR3 sequence (DNA): TGTGCCAGCAGTACGGGACAGGGGTCCGGGGAGCTGTTTTTT. It codes for CASSTGQGSGELFF.

The chain links TRBV25-1 to TRBJ1-5, with no clear D. This CDR3 contains 14 residues. V lost 2 bases to trimming and J lost 7 bases, with 12 bases between them. Germline loops: CDR1 MGHDK, CDR2 SYGVNS. The CDR3 DNA reads TGTGCCAGCAGTGAACTCGCAGTAGGACAGCCCCAGCATTTT. Translated: CASSELAVGQPQHF.

A note on this clone: A junction boundary mismatches the germline segment, possibly from a read error. DNA of the CDR3: TGCGCCAGCAGCCAAGATGGAAAGTTC. Amino acid sequence: CASSQDGKF. The gene calls are TRBV4-1 and TRBJ1-2, with D uncertain. The CDR3 extends over 9 amino acids. Germline V CDR1 and CDR2: MGHRA, YSYEKL.

The chain links TRBV3-1 (or the pseudogene TRBV3-2) to TRBJ1-2, with 7 bases matching TRBD1. The CDR3 has 14 residues. CDR1 LGHDT and CDR2 YNNKEL come from the germline V gene (reference sequence). With V trimmed by 0 bases and J by 8 bases, 6 bases remained unmatched. The CDR3 loop is CASSQDSNRGGYTF. CDR3 in DNA: TGTGCCAGCAGCCAAGATAGTAACAGGGGCGGCTACACCTTC.

This clone appeared a few times. The chain recombines TRBV4-2 with TRBJ2-2; the D gene could be TRBD1 or TRBD2 (5 bases each). Trimming left V 2 bases short and J 1 base short, with 17 bases between. The CDR3 contains 18 residues. Germline loops: CDR1 LGHNA, CDR2 YNFKEQ. CDR3 loop: CASSQRASGTMNTGELFF. The CDR3 coding sequence is TGTGCCAGCAGCCAACGGGCGTCGGGGACGATGAACACCGGGGAGCTGTTTTTT.

This rearrangement joins TRBV28 to TRBJ1-5; possibly TRBD1 for D (5 bases). V lost 5 bases and J 6 bases, leaving 14 bases between the germline ends. In germline, CDR1 is MDHEN, CDR2 SYDVKM. The CDR3 runs 14 residues. CDR3 nucleotides: TGTGCCAGCAGTCGGGTCGCCGGGGCTCAGCCCCAGCATTTT. Protein sequence: CASSRVAGAQPQHF.

The chain carries TRBV28 and TRBJ2-1, with D possibly TRBD1 on 6 matching bases. Germline assignment: CDR1 MDHEN and CDR2 SYDVKM. This CDR3 region has 13 residues. Trimming took off 7 bases at V and 5 bases at J, with 12 bases between the two ends. The CDR3 coding sequence is TGTGCCAGCACTGCAGGGGAAGACAATGAGCAGTTCTTC. It encodes CASTAGEDNEQFF.

The chain combines TRBV7-9 with TRBJ1-6, with D uncertain. The CDR3 is made up of 12 amino acids. CDR1 and CDR2 from the germline V gene are SEHNR and FQNEAQ (reference sequence). The germline V and J ends were trimmed by 3 bases and 7 bases, with 4 bases remaining between them. The DNA of the CDR3 is TGTGCCAGCAGCTTGGGGAATTCACCCCTCCACTTT. Translation gives CASSLGNSPLHF. The complete variable domain, with remaining parts taken from reference TRBV7-9 and TRBJ1-6, reads DTGVSQNPRHKITKRGQNVTFRCDPISEHNRLYWYRQTLGQGPEFLTYFQNEAQLEKSRLLSDRFSAERPKGSFSTLEIQRTEQGDSAMYLCASSLGNSPLHFGNGTRLTVT.

Only one count was recorded for this clone. The chain has TRBV7-2 and TRBJ1-1; tentative D call: TRBD1 (6 bases). Germline V gives CDR1 SGHTA, CDR2 FQGNSA. The V and J ends lost 0 bases and 5 bases respectively, with 22 bases between them. The CDR3 loop spans 18 amino acids. The CDR3 loop is CASSLAGGHGQIPTEAFF. The CDR3 bases are TGTGCCAGCAGCTTAGCGGGGGGCCACGGACAGATACCGACTGAAGCTTTCTTT. The full variable domain, with the rest looked up from reference TRBV7-2 and TRBJ1-1, is GAGVSQSPSNKVTEKGKDVELRCDPISGHTALYWYRQSLGQGLEFLIYFQGNSAPDKSGLPSDRFSAERTGGSVSTLTIQRTQQEDSAVYLCASSLAGGHGQIPTEAFFGQGTRLTVV.

The gene calls are TRBV19 and TRBJ1-2, with D maybe TRBD1 (5 bases). This CDR3 is 13 amino acids long. Germline CDR1 reads LNHDA; CDR2 reads SQIVND (reference sequence). V lost 7 bases and J 0 bases, leaving 9 bases between the germline ends. CDR3: CASTTTANYGYTF. CDR3 DNA: TGTGCCAGTACCACGACAGCTAACTATGGCTACACCTTC. Full variable domain (rest looked up from reference TRBV19 and TRBJ1-2): DGGITQSPKYLFRKEGQNVTLSCEQNLNHDAMYWYRQDPGQGLRLIYYSQIVNDFQKGDIAEGYSVSREKKESFPLTVTSAQKNPTAFYLCASTTTANYGYTFGSGTRLTVV.

This clone was seen more than once but under ten times. The V call is TRBV5-6, the J call TRBJ1-4; no clear D gene. Germline lookup yields CDR1 SGHDT and CDR2 YYEEEE. The CDR3 spans 12 residues. V was clipped by 0 bases and J by 11 bases, with 8 bases between them. The CDR3 nucleotides read TGTGCCAGCAGCTTGGCCCGGAGTAAACTGTTTTTT. Its protein product is CASSLARSKLFF. Drawing the rest from reference TRBV5-6 and TRBJ1-4, the complete variable domain is DAGVTQSPTHLIKTRGQQVTLRCSPKSGHDTVSWYQQALGQGPQFIFQYYEEEERQRGNFPDRFSGHQFPNYSSELNVNALLLGDSALYLCASSLARSKLFFGSGTQLSVL.

V and J are TRBV18 and TRBJ1-2; D remains ambiguous. V was shortened by 3 bases and J by 6 bases, with 20 bases between the two germline ends. The germline CDR1 and CDR2 sequences are KGHSH and LQKENI. The CDR3 totals 16 residues. The CDR3 coding sequence is TGTGCCAGCTCACCCCAGGACCTAGATCTTGGGGATGGCTACACCTTC. This translates into CASSPQDLDLGDGYTF.

The chain combines TRBV6-2 or TRBV6-3 with TRBJ1-4; 8 bases map to TRBD1. The CDR3 has 14 amino acids. V shed 2 bases and J 5 bases; nucleotides not matched to a gene: 1. The V gene's germline CDR1 is MNHEY and CDR2 SVGEGT. This chain's CDR3 is CASSYRTGNEKLFF. In nucleotides, the CDR3 is TGTGCCAGCAGTTACCGGACAGGGAATGAAAAACTGTTTTTT.

The V call is TRBV30, the J call TRBJ2-7; 10 bases are a match to TRBD1. The germline V gene encodes CDR1 GTSNPN and CDR2 SVGIG (reference sequence). This CDR3 spans 12 amino acids. V lost 6 bases and J lost 4; bases outside the gene matches: 3. CDR3 DNA sequence: TGTGCCTGCCGGGACAGGGGTTACGAGCAGTACTTC. It specifies CACRDRGYEQYF.

Here the CDR3 reads CAWSLDPGPLGYTF. The CDR3 DNA reads TGTGCCTGGAGTTTAGATCCCGGCCCTTTGGGCTACACCTTC. The chain links TRBV30 to TRBJ1-2, with D unresolved. Germline CDR1 is GTSNPN and CDR2 is SVGIG (reference sequence). The CDR3 covers 14 residues. V dropped 2 bases and J dropped 8 bases, with 18 bases sitting between them.

The V gene is TRBV28, the J gene TRBJ2-7, with D maybe TRBD1 (5 bases). This CDR3 region has 13 residues. Trimming removed 4 bases from V and 7 bases from J, with 14 bases in between. The germline gives CDR1 MDHEN, CDR2 SYDVKM. This CDR3 reads CASSSSDRSEQYF. Here the CDR3 DNA reads TGTGCCAGCAGTTCCTCCGACAGATCGGAGCAGTACTTC.

The CDR3 is CASSSTGLAGETEQFF. The CDR3 nucleotides are TGTGCCAGCAGTTCCACGGGACTAGCGGGAGAAACGGAGCAGTTCTTC. The V gene is TRBV28, the J gene TRBJ2-1; TRBD2 aligns across 14 bases. In germline, CDR1 is MDHEN, CDR2 SYDVKM. The CDR3 length is 16 residues. The junction had 9 bases not matched to a gene; V was cut back by 4 bases and J by 10 bases.

The rearrangement links TRBV27 to TRBJ1-2; D not resolved. V was trimmed by 6 bases and J by 2 bases, leaving 16 bases between them. The CDR3 contains 15 residues. CDR1 is MNHEY and CDR2 is SMNVEV in the germline V gene (reference sequence). The CDR3 sequence is CASRNGLNPNYGYTF. CDR3 bases: TGTGCCAGCAGAAACGGGCTAAACCCCAACTATGGCTACACCTTC.

CDR3: CASGTSATYNEQFF. The CDR3 DNA is TGTGCCAGCGGGACTAGCGCGACCTACAATGAGCAGTTCTTC. This sequence joins TRBV28 and TRBJ2-1, with TRBD2 identical over 10 bases. The V and J ends lost 8 bases and 2 bases, in that order; junction bases with no gene match: 3. CDR3 size: 14 residues. The germline gives CDR1 MDHEN, CDR2 SYDVKM.

The chain uses TRBV5-6 and TRBJ1-6; no firm D call. V shed 3 bases and J shed 8 bases, with 21 bases lying between them. The CDR3 has 17 residues. Germline V gene sequence: CDR1 SGHDT, CDR2 YYEEEE. The CDR3 coding sequence is TGTGCCAGCAGCTCTCGGATGTGGGAACTTGGAGATTCACCCCTCCACTTT. It codes for CASSSRMWELGDSPLHF.

The rearrangement uses TRBV5-1 and TRBJ1-4, with 9 bases aligning to TRBD1. V lost 2 bases and J lost 4; bases outside the gene matches: 6. The CDR3 sequence is 16 residues long. The germline V gene has CDR1 SGHRS and CDR2 YFSETQ. The CDR3 coding sequence is TGCGCCAGCAGCTTAGGGACAGGGACCAATAATGAAAAACTGTTTTTT. Translated, it gives CASSLGTGTNNEKLFF.